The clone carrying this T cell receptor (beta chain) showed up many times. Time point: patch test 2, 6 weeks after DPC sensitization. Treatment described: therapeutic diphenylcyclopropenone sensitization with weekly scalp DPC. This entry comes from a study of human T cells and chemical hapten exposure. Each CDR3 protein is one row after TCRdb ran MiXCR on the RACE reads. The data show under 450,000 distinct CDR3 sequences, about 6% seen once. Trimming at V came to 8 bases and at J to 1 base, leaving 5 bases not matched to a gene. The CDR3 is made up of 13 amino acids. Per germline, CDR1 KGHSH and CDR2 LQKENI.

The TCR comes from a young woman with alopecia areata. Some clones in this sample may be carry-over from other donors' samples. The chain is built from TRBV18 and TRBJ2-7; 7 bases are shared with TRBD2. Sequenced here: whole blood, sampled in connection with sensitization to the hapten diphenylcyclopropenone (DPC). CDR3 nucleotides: TGTGCCAGCGGGGCGGGGGAATCCTACGAGCAGTACTTC. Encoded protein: CASGAGESYEQYF. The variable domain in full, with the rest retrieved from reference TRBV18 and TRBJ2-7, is NAGVMQNPRHLVRRRGQEARLRCSPMKGHSHVYWYRQLPEEGLKFMVYLQKENIIDESGMPKERFSAEFPKEGPSILRIQQVVRGDSAAYFCASGAGESYEQYFGPGTRLTVT.